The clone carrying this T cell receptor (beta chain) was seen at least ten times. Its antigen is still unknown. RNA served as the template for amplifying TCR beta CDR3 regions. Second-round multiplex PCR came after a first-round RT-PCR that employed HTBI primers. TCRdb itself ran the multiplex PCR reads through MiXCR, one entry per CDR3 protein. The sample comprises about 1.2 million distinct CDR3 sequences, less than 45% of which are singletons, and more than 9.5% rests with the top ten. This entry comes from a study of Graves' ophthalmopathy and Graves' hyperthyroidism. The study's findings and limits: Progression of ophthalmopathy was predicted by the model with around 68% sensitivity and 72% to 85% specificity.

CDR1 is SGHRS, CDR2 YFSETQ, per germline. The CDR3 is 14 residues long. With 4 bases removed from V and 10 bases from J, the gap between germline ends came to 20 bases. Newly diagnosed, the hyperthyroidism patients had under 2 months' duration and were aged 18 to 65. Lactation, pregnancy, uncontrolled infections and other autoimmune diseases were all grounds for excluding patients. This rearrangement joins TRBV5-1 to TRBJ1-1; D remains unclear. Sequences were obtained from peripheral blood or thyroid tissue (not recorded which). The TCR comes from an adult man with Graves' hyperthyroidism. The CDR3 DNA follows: TGCGCCAGCAGCGTCCCGGGAAGCAAAGCGCCAGCTTTCTTT. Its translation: CASSVPGSKAPAFF. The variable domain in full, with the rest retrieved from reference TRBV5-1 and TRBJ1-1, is KAGVTQTPRYLIKTRGQQVTLSCSPISGHRSVSWYQQTPGQGLQFLFEYFSETQRNKGNFPGRFSGRQFSNSRSEMNVSTLELGDSALYLCASSVPGSKAPAFFGQGTRLTVV.